Listed below are T cell receptor beta chains from one sample, sequenced in a study of cytotoxic CD8 clonotypes in ibrutinib-treated CLL. The data were produced by immunoSEQ multiplex PCR, yet TCRdb's version contains in-frame clones alone and is incomplete. The table has about 300,000 clones, approximately 79% seen once. Sequenced material: PBMCs, taken at disease progression, from a patient treated with ibrutinib. The receptor source for this set is a human donor with chronic lymphocytic leukemia. The CDR3 runs from the conserved cysteine through the conserved F or W. D genes are given only for firm matches. Size is stated for part of the rows, as once, few or many counts, or as a class when the clone is expanded.

abundance,d_gene,j_gene,v_gene,CDR3aa,CDR3nt
-,-,TRBJ2-7,TRBV25-1,CASSGELGAGKSEQYF,TGTGCCAGCAGTGGAGAATTGGGGGCCGGGAAGTCCGAGCAGTACTTC
-,-,TRBJ2-3,TRBV9,CASSLRQGGLLDTQYF,TGTGCCAGCAGCCTACGGCAGGGCGGATTATTAGATACGCAGTATTTT
few,-,TRBJ2-7,TRBV9,CASSVSALGGFEQYF,TGTGCCAGCAGCGTATCCGCATTGGGGGGCTTCGAGCAGTACTTC
once,TRBD2,TRBJ2-2,TRBV7-8,CASSPKREGNTGELFF,TGTGCCAGCAGCCCTAAGAGGGAGGGGAACACCGGGGAGCTGTTTTTT
few,TRBD1,TRBJ1-2,TRBV2,CATGTDNYGYTF,TGTGCCACGGGGACAGATAACTATGGCTACACCTTC
-,-,TRBJ1-1,TRBV7-9,CASSLDKTNTEAFF,TGTGCCAGCAGCTTGGACAAAACGAACACTGAAGCTTTCTTT
once,TRBD2,TRBJ2-3,TRBV11-2,CASSLEASGGRADTQYF,TGTGCCAGCAGCTTAGAAGCTAGCGGGGGGAGGGCAGATACGCAGTATTTT
-,-,TRBJ2-7,TRBV5-1,CASSLTAGSSYEQYF,TGCGCCAGCAGCCTCACGGCCGGGTCCTCCTACGAGCAGTACTTC
-,TRBD1,TRBJ1-2,TRBV6-5,CASSSLNRGPRNGYTF,TGTGCCAGCAGTTCCTTAAACAGGGGCCCAAGGAATGGCTACACCTTC
-,TRBD1,TRBJ2-3,TRBV29-1,CSVMTGGTTDTQYF,TGCAGCGTTATGACAGGGGGCACCACAGATACGCAGTATTTT
-,TRBD2,TRBJ2-7,TRBV15,CATRGPLAGGPGYEQYF,TGTGCCACCAGAGGCCCCTTAGCGGGAGGGCCGGGCTACGAGCAGTACTTC
-,-,TRBJ1-1,TRBV4-2,CASSQDRARNTEAFF,TGTGCCAGCAGCCAAGATCGGGCGAGGAACACTGAAGCTTTCTTT
-,-,TRBJ1-4,TRBV9,CASSAREGTNEKLFF,TGTGCCAGCAGCGCCAGAGAAGGTACTAATGAAAAACTGTTTTTT
few,TRBD1,TRBJ1-6,TRBV4-1,CASSQGTGPIVDSPLHF,TGCGCCAGCAGCCAGGGGACAGGGCCGATTGTTGATTCACCCCTCCACTTT
-,TRBD2,TRBJ2-7,TRBV5-1,CASSLASGSSYEQYF,TGCGCCAGCAGCTTGGCTAGCGGGAGCTCCTACGAGCAGTACTTC
once,TRBD1,TRBJ1-1,TRBV12-5,CASGFPRDSLMNTEAFF,TGTGCTAGTGGTTTCCCACGGGACAGTCTGATGAACACTGAAGCTTTCTTT
few,-,TRBJ1-2,TRBV12-5,CASGPDYGYTF,TGTGCTAGTGGACCAGACTATGGCTACACCTTC
-,-,TRBJ2-7,TRBV5-1,CASSLEGRYEQYF,TGCGCCAGCAGCTTGGAGGGGCGCTACGAGCAGTACTTC
-,TRBD1,TRBJ1-5,TRBV6-1,CASSRGRGLNQPQHF,TGTGCCAGCAGCCGGGGCAGGGGGCTAAATCAGCCCCAGCATTTT
-,-,TRBJ1-3,TRBV9,CASSEGSGNTIYF,TGTGCCAGCAGTGAGGGGTCTGGAAACACCATATATTTT
-,TRBD1,TRBJ1-5,TRBV6-4,CASTRTGKYSNQPQHF,TGTGCCAGCACCCGGACAGGCAAATATAGCAATCAGCCCCAGCATTTT
-,TRBD2,TRBJ2-2,TRBV25-1,CASSRGGTSYAGELFF,TGTGCCAGCAGTAGGGGTGGGACTAGCTACGCCGGGGAGCTGTTTTTT